This paragraph reports one TCR beta chain. The CDR3 runs 14 residues. The germline V and J ends were trimmed by 8 bases and 6 bases, with 19 bases remaining between them. The sample belongs to a study of glioma-infiltrating T cells. TCR alpha and beta CDR3 regions were amplified from RNA using iRepertoire nested multiplex PCR. TCRdb reanalysed the multiplex PCR reads using MiXCR and keeps one entry per CDR3 protein. Of approximately 400,000 distinct CDR3 sequences in the sample, about two fifths are singletons; the top ten hold around 12%. The chain employs TRBV12-3 or TRBV12-4 and TRBJ1-2, with D possibly matching TRBD1 (5 bases). What was sequenced was glioma tissue, nonneoplastic brain tissue, or PBMCs (not recorded which). The TCR comes from a human donor with low-grade glioma or glioblastoma, undergoing nonglioma brain surgery, or in good health (not recorded which). The CDR3 nucleotides are TGTGCCAGCGACCGCTGGGGGAGAAATAATGGCTACACCTTC. As protein: CASDRWGRNNGYTF.